These 5 T cell receptor beta chains share one sample of origin, sequenced in a study of blood T cell repertoires in COVID-19. Produced via immunoSEQ multiplex PCR; TCRdb's table is partial and in-frame only. The sample records roughly 77,000 clones, about 90% being singletons. The sequenced material came from peripheral blood. These receptors were collected from a human donor in a cohort sampled during active COVID-19.

A remark on this clone: One end of the junction is discordant with germline, which a read error may explain. CDR3 DNA sequence: TGTGCCAGCAGTTTAGGTATAGCCGGTTCTTATAGGTACACCTTC. Its translation is CASSLGIAGSYRYTF. This chain connects TRBV7-2 to TRBJ1-2; D is undetermined. This CDR3 has 15 residues. Germline loops: CDR1 SGHTA, CDR2 FQGNSA.

The chain employs TRBV19 and TRBJ1-2; perhaps TRBD1 as D (5 bases). Trimming left V 1 base short and J 4 bases short, with 28 bases between. CDR1 and CDR2 from the germline V gene are LNHDA and SQIVND (reference sequence). The CDR3 has 20 residues. The CDR3 sequence: CASSIVYPKRSGLQTYGYTF. The CDR3 region has the DNA TGTGCCAGTAGTATAGTTTACCCCAAACGCTCGGGACTTCAAACCTATGGCTACACCTTC.

The V call is TRBV6-6, the J call TRBJ1-1; the D gene is possibly TRBD1 (6 bases). The CDR3 loop spans 16 amino acids. The germline V and J ends were trimmed by 4 bases and 5 bases, with 20 bases remaining between them. CDR1 is MNHNY, CDR2 SVGAGI, per germline (reference sequence). CDR3 region: CASSSGRGVVGTEAFF. CDR3 DNA: TGTGCCAGCAGTTCCGGGAGGGGGGTGGTAGGTACTGAAGCTTTCTTT.

The chain uses TRBV28 and TRBJ2-3; 9 bases are shared with TRBD2. J lost 9 bases, V lost 7 bases, and 20 bases had no gene match. This CDR3 has 17 residues. CDR1 is MDHEN and CDR2 is SYDVKM in the germline V gene. In nucleotides, the CDR3 is TGTGCCAGCATGCGCGGGTATCTGGCGGGGGGGCCCGAGACGCAGTATTTT. Translation: CASMRGYLAGGPETQYF.

The table lists this clone with a few counts. The J gene is TRBJ1-5, the V gene TRBV4-3, with D unclear. Germline-derived CDR1 and CDR2 are LGHNA and YSLEER. The V end was cut by 1 base, the J end by 5 bases, with 3 bases between. The CDR3 consists of 12 residues. The CDR3 sequence: CASSQGDQPQHF. The CDR3 coding sequence is TGCGCCAGCAGCCAAGGAGATCAGCCCCAGCATTTT.